Shown below are 10 T cell receptor beta chains from a single sample sequenced in a study of blood T cell repertoires in COVID-19. Some clones are missing from TCRdb's copy, which holds only in-frame ones; the method was immunoSEQ multiplex PCR. Of around 300,000 clones in the sample, over 75% were seen once. Material: PBMCs or T cells enriched from blood (not recorded which). These receptors came from a woman in her twenties or thirties who had recovered from COVID-19.

The chain joins TRBV19 to TRBJ2-7; 12 nucleotides line up with TRBD2. The J segment lost 3 bases and the V segment lost 5 bases, leaving 11 bases of the junction unmatched. The CDR3 consists of 17 residues. Germline values: CDR1 LNHDA, CDR2 SQIVND (reference sequence). For the CDR3, the DNA is TGTGCCAGTAGTTCCCATGAGTTGACTAGCGGGGGCTACGAGCAGTACTTC. This codes for CASSSHELTSGGYEQYF.

The chain joins TRBV4-2 to TRBJ2-7; a possible D gene is TRBD1 (5 bases). The germline V and J ends were trimmed by 1 base and 6 bases, with 13 bases remaining between them. The CDR3 has 14 residues. CDR1 and CDR2 (germline): LGHNA, YNFKEQ. The CDR3 DNA follows: TGTGCCAGCAGCCAAGTACAGGCTACCGGCGAGCAGTACTTC. Its translation: CASSQVQATGEQYF.

The V and J genes are TRBV28 and TRBJ1-2; 8 nucleotides agree with TRBD1. J gave up 4 bases and V 7 bases, and 5 bases lay outside the gene matches. CDR3 length equals 13 residues. The germline gives CDR1 MDHEN, CDR2 SYDVKM. This CDR3 reads CASIQGAAYGYTF. Here the CDR3 DNA reads TGTGCCAGCATCCAGGGGGCTGCCTATGGCTACACCTTC.

Points on this clone: As the CDR3 is not closed by the conserved phenylalanine or tryptophan, this likely results from a read error. It is unclear where the CDR3 begins or ends on the DNA, so no DNA is shown, and the CDR3 is as TCRdb lists it. V and J are TRBV7-2 and TRBJ1-2; the table's D call of TRBD1 was not tested on the DNA. Germline CDR1 SGHTA, CDR2 FQGNSA. The CDR3 extends over 14 residues, inclusive of both ends. CDR3 residues: CASSSTWVGPPLFL.

In DNA form, the CDR3 reads TGTGCCAGCAGCTTAGCGAGGAGTGGCGGATCGGGAGAGCAGTACTTC. It is translated as CASSLARSGGSGEQYF. The genes are TRBV7-6 and TRBJ2-7, with TRBD2 as a possible D gene (5 bases). The CDR3 length is 16 residues. Deletions cut 0 bases from V and 7 bases from J, with 19 bases between. CDR1 and CDR2 (germline): SGHVS, FNYEAQ.

V is TRBV24-1 and J is TRBJ2-7, with D possibly TRBD2 on 6 matching bases. There are 17 residues in the CDR3. Germline V gives CDR1 KGHDR, CDR2 SFDVKD. The V end was cut by 3 bases, the J end by 2 bases, with 19 bases between. CDR3 bases: TGTGCCACCAGTGATCGGAGGGCAGGAGGGACCCCCTACGAGCAGTACTTC. Protein sequence: CATSDRRAGGTPYEQYF.

This clone was seen a few times. The J gene is TRBJ1-1, the V gene TRBV30; 8 bases line up with TRBD1. The CDR3 loop spans 18 amino acids. Germline CDR1 is GTSNPN and CDR2 is SVGIG (reference sequence). V trimming: 4 bases; J trimming: 1 base; junction bases outside the gene matches: 17. Here the CDR3 reads CAWNLSPWDRLTNTEAFF. In DNA, the CDR3 is TGTGCCTGGAATTTATCCCCGTGGGACAGGTTGACGAACACTGAAGCTTTCTTT.

The V and J genes are TRBV10-3 and TRBJ2-5; TRBD2 agrees at 8 bases. Germline V lookup: CDR1 ENHRY, CDR2 SYGVKD. The V gene end was trimmed by 11 bases and the J gene end by 2 bases; junction bases not matched to a gene: 16. This CDR3 has 16 residues. The CDR3 nucleotides are TGTGCCGTCCTCTCACGGCGGGAGGCCCGTCAAGAGACCCAGTACTTC. Its translation: CAVLSRREARQETQYF.

The V and J genes are TRBV7-9 and TRBJ2-5, with D perhaps matching TRBD1 (6 bases). This CDR3 has 13 residues. Germline V gene data show CDR1 as SEHNR and CDR2 as FQNEAQ (reference sequence). Trimming left V 2 bases short and J 4 bases short, with 8 bases between. The CDR3 DNA sequence: TGTGCCAGCAGCTTAACCAGGGGAGAGACCCAGTACTTC. Amino acid sequence: CASSLTRGETQYF.

The chain uses TRBV27 and TRBJ1-5, with D hard to call. CDR3 size: 13 residues. Between the trimmed V and J ends, which lost 6 bases and 4 bases, there was a span of 10 bases. The germline V gene has CDR1 MNHEY and CDR2 SMNVEV (reference sequence). The CDR3: CASSRAGNQPQHF. CDR3 nucleotides: TGTGCCAGCAGCCGAGCGGGTAATCAGCCCCAGCATTTT.